A single sample is the source of the 8 T cell receptor beta chains below, sequenced in a study of blood T cell repertoires in COVID-19. Here immunoSEQ multiplex PCR was the method, and the copy in TCRdb shows in-frame clones only, minus some. The data hold roughly 140,000 clones, with around 80% observed a single time. Sequencing was performed on peripheral blood. These receptors were collected from a man in his sixties with acute or convalescent COVID-19.

The genes are TRBV6-6 and TRBJ1-6; possibly TRBD1 for D (6 bases). CDR1 is MNHNY, CDR2 SVGAGI, per germline (reference sequence). V gave up 5 bases and J gave up 10 bases, with 18 bases separating them. CDR3 length: 15 residues. CDR3 DNA sequence: TGTGCCAGCAGTCCCCCACAGGGTGGAAAGTCACCCCTCCACTTT. Translation: CASSPPQGGKSPLHF.

The chain uses TRBV21-1 and TRBJ2-2; the tabulated D call, TRBD1, remains unverified against the DNA. TRBV21-1 represents a pseudogene. There are 16 residues in the CDR3. In nucleotides, the CDR3 is TGTGCCAGCAGGAACCCAGGGGGCCTCATCACCGGGGAGCTGTTTTTT. This translates into CASRNPGGLITGELFF.

The chain recombines TRBV6-2 or TRBV6-3 with TRBJ1-2; 7 bases agree with TRBD1. Germline V gives CDR1 MNHEY, CDR2 SVGEGT. The CDR3 is 15 amino acids. The junction had 7 bases not matched to a gene; V was cut back by 3 bases and J by 3 bases. The CDR3 nucleotides are TGTGCCAGCAGTTATAAGGGGGCGAGTGACTATGGCTACACCTTC. It specifies CASSYKGASDYGYTF.

The J gene is TRBJ2-2, the V gene TRBV7-2, with no clear D. In germline, CDR1 is SGHTA, CDR2 FQGNSA. This CDR3 has 16 residues. V was clipped by 1 base and J by 4 bases, with 13 bases between them. CDR3: CASSLVLSSGTGELFF. CDR3 bases: TGTGCCAGCAGCTTAGTGTTGTCCTCCGGCACCGGGGAGCTGTTTTTT.

The chain is built from TRBV6-6 and TRBJ2-3; a weak D match, TRBD2 (7 bases). CDR3 length equals 16 residues. Germline CDR1 MNHNY, CDR2 SVGAGI (reference sequence). V lost 3 bases, J lost 5 bases, and 18 bases lay in between. The DNA for the CDR3 is TGTGCCAGCAGTTATGGGGTAACGGGGGGACAAGATACGCAGTATTTT. Amino acids: CASSYGVTGGQDTQYF.

The CDR3 DNA sequence: TGCAGCGTTGCCACAGGACGGAACACTGAAGCTTTCTTT. This translates into CSVATGRNTEAFF. The chain links TRBV29-1 to TRBJ1-1, with D perhaps matching TRBD1 (5 bases). The CDR3 sequence is 13 residues long. Germline V lookup: CDR1 SQVTM, CDR2 ANQGSEA. V lost 4 bases, J lost 1 base, and 10 bases lay in between.

This sequence joins TRBV21-1 and TRBJ1-3. TRBV21-1 is designated a pseudogene. CDR3 length equals 10 residues. The CDR3 nucleotides read TGTGCCAGCAGCCGGGGGGCAATAGATTTT. Encoded protein: CASSRGAIDF.

This clone has a single count. This chain uses TRBV12-3 or TRBV12-4 with TRBJ1-2; a possible D gene is TRBD1 (6 bases). This CDR3 is built from 13 residues. The V end lost 3 bases, the J end lost 4 bases, and 9 bases lay between the germline ends. CDR3 region: CASSLNRAYGYTF. The DNA of the CDR3 is TGTGCCAGCAGTTTGAACAGGGCCTATGGCTACACCTTC.